This TCR beta chain was observed in a study of T cell changes during pregnancy in multiple sclerosis. The repertoire was sequenced with immunoSEQ multiplex PCR; TCRdb's copy has only in-frame clones and lacks some. The sample shows 100,000 to 140,000 clones, roughly 92% of them seen only once. Germline CDR1 MNHNY, CDR2 SVGAGI (reference sequence). Deletions cut 6 bases from V and 4 bases from J, with 12 bases between. There are 13 residues in the CDR3. This clone was seen more than once but under ten times. Material: peripheral blood, obtained in the third trimester of pregnancy. The sequence was obtained from a female donor in good health, enrolled as a control in a pregnancy study. The chain has TRBV6-6 and TRBJ1-2; no definite D call. DNA for the CDR3: TGTGCCAGCAGCGGGTCGAGACCCTATGGCTACACCTTC. This encodes CASSGSRPYGYTF.